This T cell receptor beta chain comes out of a study of T cells in women clearing cervical HPV infection. Method: immunoSEQ multiplex PCR; TCRdb's copy keeps in-frame clones and lacks some. Its clone listing holds under 45,000 clones. This receptor was identified in a woman between 18 and 69 years old with a cervical HPV16 infection that either progressed to CIN3+ or cleared (not recorded which). Sequencing used blood buffy coat.

The chain's CDR3 is CSAPKQYRGLADTQYF. The CDR3 bases that were read are TGCAGTGCCCCCAAGCAATATAGGGGGCTCGCAGATACG. The chain carries TRBV20-1 and TRBJ2-3; TRBD1 matches at 7 bases. The read terminates 3 residues ahead of where the CDR3 ends, so the germline J gene completes it. The germline CDR1 and CDR2 sequences are DFQATT and SNEGSKA (reference sequence). Trimming took 6 bases from V and 4 from J; bases not matched to a gene: 16. The length of the CDR3 is 16 residues.